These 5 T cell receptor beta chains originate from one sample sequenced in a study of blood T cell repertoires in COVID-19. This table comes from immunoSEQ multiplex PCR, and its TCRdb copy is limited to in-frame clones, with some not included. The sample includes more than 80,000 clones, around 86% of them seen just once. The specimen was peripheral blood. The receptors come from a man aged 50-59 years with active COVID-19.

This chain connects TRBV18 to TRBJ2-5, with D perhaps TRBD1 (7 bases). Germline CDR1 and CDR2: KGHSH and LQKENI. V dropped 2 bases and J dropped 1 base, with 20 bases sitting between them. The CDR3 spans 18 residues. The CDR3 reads CASSPVLGGGSLQETQYF. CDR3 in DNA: TGTGCCAGCTCACCAGTACTTGGAGGGGGCTCCCTCCAAGAGACCCAGTACTTC.

The CDR3 region has the DNA TGTGCCAGCAGCTTCGATTGGACTAGCGGGAGGGCAGATACGCAGTATTTT. It translates to CASSFDWTSGRADTQYF. The chain recombines TRBV11-2 with TRBJ2-3; 15 bases align to TRBD2. V lost 3 bases to trimming and J lost 4 bases; unmatched junction nucleotides: 5. The CDR3 sequence is 17 residues long. CDR1 and CDR2 from the germline V gene are SGHAT and FQNNGV.

The DNA of the CDR3 is TGTGCCAGCAGTTCTAGTCCCCAGGGAGCTTTCTTT. Amino acid sequence: CASSSSPQGAFF. V is TRBV28 and J is TRBJ1-1, with D possibly matching TRBD1 (5 bases). V was shortened by 4 bases and J by 10 bases, with 13 bases between the two germline ends. CDR3 length: 12 amino acids. CDR1 is MDHEN and CDR2 is SYDVKM in the germline V gene.

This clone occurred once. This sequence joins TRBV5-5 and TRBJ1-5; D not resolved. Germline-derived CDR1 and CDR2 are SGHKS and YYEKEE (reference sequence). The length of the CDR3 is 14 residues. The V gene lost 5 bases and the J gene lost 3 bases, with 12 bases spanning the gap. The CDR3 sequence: CASSPNSLNQPQHF. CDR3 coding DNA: TGTGCCAGCAGTCCGAACAGCCTCAATCAGCCCCAGCATTTT.

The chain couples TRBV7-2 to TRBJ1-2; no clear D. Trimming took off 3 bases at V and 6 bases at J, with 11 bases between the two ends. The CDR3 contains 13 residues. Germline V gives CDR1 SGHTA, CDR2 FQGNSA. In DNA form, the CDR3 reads TGTGCCAGCAGCTTTACGGGATACGATGGCTACACCTTC. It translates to CASSFTGYDGYTF.